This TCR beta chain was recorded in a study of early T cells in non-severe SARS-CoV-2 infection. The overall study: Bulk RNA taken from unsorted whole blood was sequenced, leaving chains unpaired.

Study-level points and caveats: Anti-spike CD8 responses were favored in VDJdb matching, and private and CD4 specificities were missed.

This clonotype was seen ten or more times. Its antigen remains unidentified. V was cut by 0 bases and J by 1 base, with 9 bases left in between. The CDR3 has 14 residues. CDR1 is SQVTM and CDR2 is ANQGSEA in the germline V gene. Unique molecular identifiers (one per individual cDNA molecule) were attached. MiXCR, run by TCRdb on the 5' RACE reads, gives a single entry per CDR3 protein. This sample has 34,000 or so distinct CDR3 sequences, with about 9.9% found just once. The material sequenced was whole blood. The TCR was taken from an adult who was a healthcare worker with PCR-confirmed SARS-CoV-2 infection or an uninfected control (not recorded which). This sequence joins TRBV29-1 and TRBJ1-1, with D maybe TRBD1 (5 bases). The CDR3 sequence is CSVEDLGENTEAFF. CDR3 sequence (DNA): TGCAGCGTTGAAGATCTGGGGGAGAACACTGAAGCTTTCTTT.